The entry that follows covers one TCR beta chain sequence. The CDR3 extends 3 residues past the end of the read, so its final part is completed from the germline J gene. Caucasian heritage predominated among both patients and controls. TCRdb's table, derived via immunoSEQ multiplex PCR, lists solely in-frame clones and lacks some. Observed in the sample are some 50,000 clones, none of them singletons. CDR3 length: 17 amino acids. The germline gives CDR1 MNHEY, CDR2 SVGEGT. This entry comes from a study of T cell clonality in common variable immunodeficiency. What was sequenced was peripheral blood mononuclear cells. This receptor was obtained from a person between 18 and 70 years old in good health. The genes are TRBV6-2 or TRBV6-3 and TRBJ1-2; possibly TRBD1 for D (6 bases). The part of the CDR3 DNA that was read is TGTGCCAGCAGTTACCCGCATTTACAGGGAATCCCCCGCGAC. Protein sequence: CASSYPHLQGIPRD. The full CDR3 sequence reads CASSYPHLQGIPRDYTF.